This T cell receptor (beta chain) was sequenced for a study of T cell repertoires in cytomegalovirus infection. In the study overall: It was recently identified HLA-C-restricted and well-studied HLA-B-restricted CMV epitopes that the study used.

Many counts were recorded for this clonotype. No antigen is known for it. Per the germline V gene, CDR1 is SGHVS and CDR2 is FQNEAQ. Trimming at V came to 6 bases and at J to 5 bases, leaving 2 bases not matched to a gene. This CDR3 comprises 13 residues. From the reads, TCRdb called clonotypes with MiXCR, one entry per CDR3 protein. The data contain approximately 1,000,000 distinct CDR3 sequences, 31% of them singletons. This receptor was obtained from a human donor in good health (CMV status not recorded). Some clones in this sample may be carry-over from other donors' samples. The chain joins TRBV7-8 to TRBJ2-2, with 8 positions matching TRBD1. Sequencing used cultured CD8+ T cells from PBMCs, obtained from culture after CMV antigen stimulation. In DNA, the CDR3 is TGTGCCAGCAGTCGACAGGGGACCGGGGAGCTGTTTTTT. Protein: CASSRQGTGELFF.